This T cell receptor beta chain was documented in a study of blood T cells in healthy people across ages. Through a sample-barcoded 5' primer and a J-beta primer mix, a second PCR was run for roughly 7 to 11 cycles. TCRdb reprocessed the 5' RACE reads via MiXCR and lists one record per CDR3 protein. The sample yields hundreds of thousands of distinct CDR3 sequences, approximately 30% seen once. Germline V gene data show CDR1 as MNHEY and CDR2 as SVGEGT. V trimming: 5 bases; J trimming: 0 bases; junction bases outside the gene matches: 4. CDR3 length: 17 amino acids. This clonotype was seen ten or more times. Its specificity is not known. The sample providers were healthy Caucasian people from Russia, aged about 6 to 100. General study findings and limits: Across samples, TCR beta diversity tracked strongly with naive T cell percentage.

Sequencing was performed on blood. This chain uses TRBV6-2 or TRBV6-3 with TRBJ2-1, with 13 bases aligning to TRBD2. The receptor was isolated from a woman older than 75 in good health. For the CDR3, the DNA is TGTGCCAGCAGTCGACTAGCGGGGGGTAGCTCCTACAATGAGCAGTTCTTC. It translates to CASSRLAGGSSYNEQFF.